The rows below give T cell receptor beta chains drawn from one sample of a study of identical twins. TCRdb recomputed calls from the 5' RACE reads with MiXCR, one row per CDR3 protein. The table lists a few hundred thousand distinct CDR3 sequences, 20% to 25% of them singletons. These same data were also listed under a study on T cells expressing NK-cell markers.

Sequenced input: CD4+ T cells sorted from blood. The receptors here all came from a young woman in good health. CDR3s include the opening cysteine and the closing phenylalanine or tryptophan. The D gene is left open where the match is weak. Clone size is given for some rows only: seen once, a few or many times, or a class if the clone is expanded.

J: TRBJ1-1
V: TRBV20-1
size: few
length: 15
D: NA
DNA: TGCAGTGCTAGAGAGGTGGGGGGCCGGGCCACTGAAGCTTTCTTT
CDR3: CSAREVGGRATEAFF

J: TRBJ2-7
V: TRBV12-3/TRBV12-4
size: NA
length: 15
D: TRBD2
DNA: TGTGCCAGCAGTTTGATAGCGGGGGGGCCTTCCGAGCAGTACTTC
CDR3: CASSLIAGGPSEQYF

J: TRBJ1-6
V: TRBV12-3/TRBV12-4
size: few
length: 14
D: NA
DNA: TGTGCCAGCACATCCTCTAGAACCAATTCACCCCTCCACTTT
CDR3: CASTSSRTNSPLHF

J: TRBJ2-5
V: TRBV29-1
size: few
length: 15
D: TRBD1
DNA: TGCAGCGCCCGAGGGACAGGGTCTTATGGGGAGACCCAGTACTTC
CDR3: CSARGTGSYGETQYF

J: TRBJ2-3
V: TRBV27
size: NA
length: 18
D: TRBD2
DNA: TGTGCCAGCAGTTTAAGGCCCGTAGCGGGGGGGCGCACAGATACGCAGTATTTT
CDR3: CASSLRPVAGGRTDTQYF

J: TRBJ2-6
V: TRBV6-2/TRBV6-3
size: few
length: 20
D: NA
DNA: TGTGCCAGCAGTTCCAGGACCTCAGGGAACGTTGCCTCTGGGGCCAACGTCCTGACTTTC
CDR3: CASSSRTSGNVASGANVLTF

J: TRBJ2-1
V: TRBV12-3/TRBV12-4
size: NA
length: 15
D: NA
DNA: TGTGCCAGCAGTTTGACATTCTACTCCTACAATGAGCAGTTCTTC
CDR3: CASSLTFYSYNEQFF

J: TRBJ2-2
V: TRBV11-2
size: NA
length: 15
D: TRBD2
DNA: TGTGCCAGCAGCACAACTAGCGACCCGGCCAGGGAGCTGTTTTTT
CDR3: CASSTTSDPARELFF

J: TRBJ2-1
V: TRBV20-1
size: few
length: 12
D: NA
DNA: TGCAGTGCTCCCGGGACCTACAATGAGCAGTTCTTC
CDR3: CSAPGTYNEQFF

J: TRBJ1-5
V: TRBV12-3/TRBV12-4
size: many
length: 13
D: NA
DNA: TGTGCCAGCAGTTTGGCCGAGGAACAGCCCCAGCATTTT
CDR3: CASSLAEEQPQHF

J: TRBJ2-7
V: TRBV20-1
size: few
length: 12
D: NA
DNA: TGCAGTGCTATGGCGGGAAGCTACGAGCAGTACTTC
CDR3: CSAMAGSYEQYF

J: TRBJ2-3
V: TRBV7-2
size: NA
length: 15
D: TRBD2
DNA: TGTGCCAGCAGCTTTGCTAGCGGGTTCACAGATACGCAGTATTTT
CDR3: CASSFASGFTDTQYF

J: TRBJ2-2
V: TRBV6-2/TRBV6-3
size: NA
length: 15
D: TRBD1
DNA: TGTGCCAGCAGTCGAGGGACAGGACACACCGGGGAGCTGTTTTTT
CDR3: CASSRGTGHTGELFF

J: TRBJ2-3
V: TRBV10-2
size: NA
length: 12
D: NA
DNA: TGCGCCAGCAGTGAGTCTAAAGATACGCAGTATTTT
CDR3: CASSESKDTQYF

J: TRBJ1-1
V: TRBV5-1
size: NA
length: 14
D: NA
DNA: TGCGCCAGCAGCCAGGACAGTACTAACACTGAAGCTTTCTTT
CDR3: CASSQDSTNTEAFF

J: TRBJ2-7
V: TRBV4-2
size: few
length: 18
D: TRBD2
DNA: TGTGCCAGCAGCCAAGTTACTAGCGGGAGGGGTTACTCCTACGAGCAGTACTTC
CDR3: CASSQVTSGRGYSYEQYF

J: TRBJ2-7
V: TRBV6-1
size: NA
length: 14
D: NA
DNA: TGTGCCAGCAGCCAAACGTACAGGGAGGGCGAGCAGTACTTC
CDR3: CASSQTYREGEQYF

J: TRBJ2-1
V: TRBV20-1
size: NA
length: 12
D: TRBD2
DNA: TGCAGTGCTAGAGTGGGGGGGTATGAGCAGTTCTTC
CDR3: CSARVGGYEQFF

J: TRBJ2-4
V: TRBV20-1
size: NA
length: 15
D: TRBD2
DNA: TGCAGTGCTACTATAGCGGGAGAAGTCAAAAACATTCAGTACTTC
CDR3: CSATIAGEVKNIQYF

J: TRBJ2-1
V: TRBV20-1
size: NA
length: 15
D: TRBD1
DNA: TGCAGTGGGGGGCGTCGCGGCCCCAGGGGGCGTGAGCAGTTCTTC
CDR3: CSGGRRGPRGREQFF

J: TRBJ1-5
V: TRBV12-3/TRBV12-4
size: NA
length: 17
D: TRBD1
DNA: TGTGCCAGCAGTTTAGGGACAGGGGGCTTGGGCAATCAGCCCCAGCATTTT
CDR3: CASSLGTGGLGNQPQHF

J: TRBJ2-3
V: TRBV4-3
size: NA
length: 18
D: NA
DNA: TGCGCCAGCAGCCAAGGGGTAGGTGGATTGGATAGCACAGATACGCAGTATTTT
CDR3: CASSQGVGGLDSTDTQYF

J: TRBJ1-5
V: TRBV5-1
size: NA
length: 14
D: NA
DNA: TGCGCCAGCACAACCGAACCGGGGGATCGGCCCCAGCATTTT
CDR3: CASTTEPGDRPQHF

J: TRBJ2-5
V: TRBV7-9
size: few
length: 15
D: NA
DNA: TGTGCCAGCAGCTTATATACTCCGTACCAAGAGACCCAGTACTTC
CDR3: CASSLYTPYQETQYF

J: TRBJ2-1
V: TRBV30
size: few
length: 11
D: NA
DNA: TGTGCCTGGATGCTCGGCAATGAGCAGTTCTTC
CDR3: CAWMLGNEQFF

J: TRBJ2-7
V: TRBV6-1
size: NA
length: 15
D: NA
DNA: TGTGCCAGCAGTGACATTCGACAGGGACTTTACGAGCAGTACTTC
CDR3: CASSDIRQGLYEQYF